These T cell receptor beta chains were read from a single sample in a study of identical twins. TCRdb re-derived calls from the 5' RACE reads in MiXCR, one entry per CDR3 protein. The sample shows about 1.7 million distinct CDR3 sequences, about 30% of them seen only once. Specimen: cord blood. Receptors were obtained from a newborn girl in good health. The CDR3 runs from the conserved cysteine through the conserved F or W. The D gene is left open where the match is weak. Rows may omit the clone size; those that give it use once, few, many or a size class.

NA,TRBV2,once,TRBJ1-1,CASKQMNTEAFF,TGTGCCAGCAAACAAATGAACACTGAAGCTTTCTTT
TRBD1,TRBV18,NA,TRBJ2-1,CASSLQGVAYNEQFF,TGTGCCAGCTCACTACAGGGGGTCGCCTACAATGAGCAGTTCTTC
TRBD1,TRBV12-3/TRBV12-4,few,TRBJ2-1,CASSPRGQNNEQFF,TGTGCCAGCAGTCCCAGGGGGCAAAACAATGAGCAGTTCTTC
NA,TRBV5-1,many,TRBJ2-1,CASSLSVEQFF,TGTGCCAGCAGTTTATCTGTTGAGCAGTTCTTC
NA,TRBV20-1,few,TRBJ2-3,CSASGRGRGTDTQYF,TGCAGTGCTAGCGGTAGGGGCAGGGGCACAGATACGCAGTATTTT
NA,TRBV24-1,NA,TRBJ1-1,CATTGPGGTEAFF,TGTGCCACCACAGGGCCCGGAGGCACTGAAGCTTTCTTT
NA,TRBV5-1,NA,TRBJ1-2,CASSPPGENYGYTF,TGCGCCAGCAGCCCTCCAGGGGAGAACTATGGCTACACCTTC
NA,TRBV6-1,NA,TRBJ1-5,CASEGLMGRNQPQHF,TGTGCCAGCGAGGGTTTGATGGGGCGCAATCAGCCCCAGCATTTT
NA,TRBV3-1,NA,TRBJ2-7,CASSQDRRGLPQGEQYF,TGTGCCAGTAGCCAAGATCGGCGTGGCTTGCCTCAGGGCGAGCAGTACTTC
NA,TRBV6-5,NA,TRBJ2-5,CASSYSVWRRETQYF,TGTGCCAGCAGTTACTCGGTTTGGCGGAGGGAGACCCAGTACTTC
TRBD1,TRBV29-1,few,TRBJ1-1,CSVERFGTEGTEAFF,TGCAGCGTTGAAAGGTTTGGGACAGAGGGGACTGAAGCTTTCTTT
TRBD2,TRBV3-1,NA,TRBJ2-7,CASSQYQAGVYEQYF,TGTGCCAGCAGCCAATACCAAGCGGGAGTATACGAGCAGTACTTC
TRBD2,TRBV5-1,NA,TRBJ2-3,CASSLAGLAGLDTQYF,TGCGCCAGCAGCTTGGCGGGACTAGCGGGGCTAGATACGCAGTATTTT
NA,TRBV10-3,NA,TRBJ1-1,CATDGRSDTEAFF,TGTGCCACCGATGGGAGGAGTGACACTGAAGCTTTCTTT
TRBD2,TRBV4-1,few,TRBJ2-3,CASSQVGTSRGDTQYF,TGCGCCAGCAGCCAAGTTGGGACTAGCCGGGGAGATACGCAGTATTTT
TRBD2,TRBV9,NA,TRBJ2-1,CASSVASGRVNEQFF,TGTGCCAGCAGCGTAGCTAGCGGGAGGGTCAATGAGCAGTTCTTC
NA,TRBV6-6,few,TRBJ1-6,CASSYGGNRGGNSPLHF,TGTGCCAGCAGTTACGGTGGTAATCGAGGGGGTAATTCACCCCTCCACTTT
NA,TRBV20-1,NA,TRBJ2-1,CSAEPRLNEQFF,TGCAGTGCCGAGCCTAGGCTCAATGAGCAGTTCTTC
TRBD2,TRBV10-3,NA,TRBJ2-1,CAIGLVGGNEQFF,TGTGCCATCGGACTAGTCGGGGGGAATGAGCAGTTCTTC
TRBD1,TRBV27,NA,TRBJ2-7,CASSFVGQAYTSSYEQYF,TGTGCCAGCAGTTTCGTGGGACAGGCATATACAAGCTCCTACGAGCAGTACTTC
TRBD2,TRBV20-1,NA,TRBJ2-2,CSATSGGNTGELFF,TGCAGTGCTACTAGCGGGGGGAACACCGGGGAGCTGTTTTTT
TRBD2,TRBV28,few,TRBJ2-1,CASSSGLAGAPGDYNEQFF,TGTGCCAGCAGTTCCGGACTAGCGGGGGCTCCAGGGGACTACAATGAGCAGTTCTTC
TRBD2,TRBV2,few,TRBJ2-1,CASRLAVRYNEQFF,TGTGCCAGCAGACTAGCGGTTCGTTACAATGAGCAGTTCTTC
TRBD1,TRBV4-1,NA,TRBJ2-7,CASSQSSYRDRGHNEQYF,TGCGCCAGCAGCCAATCATCCTACCGGGACAGGGGGCACAATGAGCAGTACTTC
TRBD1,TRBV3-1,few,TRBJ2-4,CASSPNRGAKNIQYF,TGTGCCAGCAGCCCAAACAGGGGAGCCAAAAACATTCAGTACTTC
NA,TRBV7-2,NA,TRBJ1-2,CASSLKVSPGGGYTF,TGTGCCAGCAGCTTAAAGGTCTCGCCGGGGGGTGGCTACACCTTC
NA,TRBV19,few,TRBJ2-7,CASSTGLPSAQYF,TGTGCCAGTAGTACGGGACTTCCCTCAGCCCAGTACTTC
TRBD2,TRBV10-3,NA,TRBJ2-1,CAISEKMSGGDNEQFF,TGTGCCATCAGTGAAAAAATGAGCGGGGGGGACAATGAGCAGTTCTTC
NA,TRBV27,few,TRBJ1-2,CASSLRRGPNGYTF,TGTGCCAGCAGTTTGAGGAGGGGACCAAATGGCTACACCTTC
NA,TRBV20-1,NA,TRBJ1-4,CSATLPTNEKLFF,TGCAGTGCTACCCTTCCAACTAATGAAAAACTGTTTTTT
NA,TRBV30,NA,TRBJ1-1,CAWRPNTEAFF,TGTGCCTGGAGGCCGAACACTGAAGCTTTCTTT
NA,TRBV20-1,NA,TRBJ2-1,CSARVYNEQFF,TGCAGTGCTAGAGTCTACAATGAGCAGTTCTTC
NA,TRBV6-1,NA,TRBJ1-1,CASSESKNTEAFF,TGTGCCAGCAGTGAGTCCAAGAACACTGAAGCTTTCTTT
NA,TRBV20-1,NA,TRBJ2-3,CSAGDRSTSTDTQYF,TGCAGTGCTGGGGACCGGTCTACCAGCACAGATACGCAGTATTTT
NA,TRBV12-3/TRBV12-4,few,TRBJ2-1,CASSLTTSPQFF,TGTGCCAGCAGTTTAACGACTAGTCCTCAGTTCTTC
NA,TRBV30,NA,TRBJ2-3,CASPRGVTDTQYF,TGTGCCAGCCCAAGGGGGGTGACAGATACGCAGTATTTT
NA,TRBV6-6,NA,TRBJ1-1,CASILESSMNTEAFF,TGTGCCAGCATCCTAGAGAGTAGCATGAACACTGAAGCTTTCTTT
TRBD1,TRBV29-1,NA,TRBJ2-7,CSVRGTVDSYEQYF,TGCAGCGTACGAGGGACAGTAGACTCCTACGAGCAGTACTTC
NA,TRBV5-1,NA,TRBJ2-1,CASSLGLADIINEQFF,TGCGCCAGCAGCTTGGGGCTAGCCGATATCATCAATGAGCAGTTCTTC
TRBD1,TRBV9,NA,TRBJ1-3,CASREGTGQGNTIYF,TGTGCCAGCAGAGAGGGGACAGGGCAAGGAAACACCATATATTTT